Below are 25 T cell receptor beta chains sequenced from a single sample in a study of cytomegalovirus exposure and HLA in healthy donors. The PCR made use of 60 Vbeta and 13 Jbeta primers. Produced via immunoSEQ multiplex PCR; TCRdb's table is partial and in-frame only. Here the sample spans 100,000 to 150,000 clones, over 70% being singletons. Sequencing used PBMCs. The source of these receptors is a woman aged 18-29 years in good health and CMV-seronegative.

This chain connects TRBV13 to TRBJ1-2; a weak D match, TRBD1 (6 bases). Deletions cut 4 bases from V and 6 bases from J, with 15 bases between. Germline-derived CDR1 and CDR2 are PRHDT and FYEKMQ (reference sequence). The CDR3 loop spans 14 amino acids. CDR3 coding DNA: TGTGCCAGCAGCTCGTCAGGGGCTTCCCATGGCTACACCTTC. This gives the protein CASSSSGASHGYTF.

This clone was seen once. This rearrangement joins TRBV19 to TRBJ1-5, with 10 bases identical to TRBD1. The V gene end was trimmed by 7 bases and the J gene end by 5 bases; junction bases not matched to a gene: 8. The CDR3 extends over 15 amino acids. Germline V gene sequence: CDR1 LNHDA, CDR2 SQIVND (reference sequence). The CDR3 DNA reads TGTGCCAGTACCCGACAGGGGGCCGGCGATCAGCCCCAGCATTTT. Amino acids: CASTRQGAGDQPQHF.

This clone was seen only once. The CDR3: CAWKPGVDYGYTF. The CDR3 DNA reads as TGTGCCTGGAAACCAGGGGTGGACTATGGCTACACCTTC. The rearrangement joins TRBV30 to TRBJ1-2; perhaps TRBD1 as D (6 bases). The CDR3 runs 13 residues. V dropped 4 bases and J dropped 3 bases, with 12 bases sitting between them. Germline V gene lookup returns CDR1 GTSNPN and CDR2 SVGIG (reference sequence).

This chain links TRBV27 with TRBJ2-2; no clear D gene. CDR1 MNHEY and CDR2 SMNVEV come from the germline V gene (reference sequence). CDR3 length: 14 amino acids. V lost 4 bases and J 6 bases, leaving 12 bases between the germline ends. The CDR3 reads CASSWQVHSGELFF. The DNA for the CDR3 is TGTGCCAGCAGTTGGCAGGTGCACTCCGGGGAGCTGTTTTTT.

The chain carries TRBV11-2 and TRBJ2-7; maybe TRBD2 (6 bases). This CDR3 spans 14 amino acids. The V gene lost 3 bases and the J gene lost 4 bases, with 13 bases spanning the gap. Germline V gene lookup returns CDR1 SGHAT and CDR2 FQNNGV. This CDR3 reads CASSFSVGGYEQYF. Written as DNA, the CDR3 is TGTGCCAGCAGCTTCTCGGTTGGGGGGTACGAGCAGTACTTC.

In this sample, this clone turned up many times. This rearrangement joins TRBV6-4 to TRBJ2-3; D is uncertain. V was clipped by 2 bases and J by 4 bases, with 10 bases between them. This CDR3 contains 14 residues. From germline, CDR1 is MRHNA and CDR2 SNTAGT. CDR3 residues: CASSDNSPADTQYF. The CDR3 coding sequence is TGTGCCAGCAGTGACAACTCCCCCGCAGATACGCAGTATTTT.

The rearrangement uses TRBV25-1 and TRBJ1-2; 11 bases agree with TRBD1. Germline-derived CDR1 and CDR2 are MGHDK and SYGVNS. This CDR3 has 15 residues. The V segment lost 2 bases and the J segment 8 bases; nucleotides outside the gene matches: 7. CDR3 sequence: CASSEPGQGVRGYTF. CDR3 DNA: TGTGCCAGCAGTGAACCGGGACAGGGGGTGAGAGGCTACACCTTC.

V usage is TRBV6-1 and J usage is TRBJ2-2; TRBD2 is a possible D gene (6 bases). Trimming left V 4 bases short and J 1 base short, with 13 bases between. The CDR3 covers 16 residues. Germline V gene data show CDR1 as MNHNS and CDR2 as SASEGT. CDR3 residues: CASSAAGSVNTGELFF. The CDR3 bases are TGTGCCAGCAGTGCTGCGGGGTCGGTGAACACCGGGGAGCTGTTTTTT.

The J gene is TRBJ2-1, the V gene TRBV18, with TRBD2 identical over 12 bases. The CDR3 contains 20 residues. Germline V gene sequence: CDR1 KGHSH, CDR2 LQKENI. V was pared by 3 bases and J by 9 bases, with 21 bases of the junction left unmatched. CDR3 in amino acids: CASSPLLGLAGGPYGSEQFF. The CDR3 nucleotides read TGTGCCAGCTCACCTCTTCTGGGCCTAGCGGGAGGGCCTTATGGAAGTGAGCAGTTCTTC. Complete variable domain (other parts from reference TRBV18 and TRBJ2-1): NAGVMQNPRHLVRRRGQEARLRCSPMKGHSHVYWYRQLPEEGLKFMVYLQKENIIDESGMPKERFSAEFPKEGPSILRIQQVVRGDSAAYFCASSPLLGLAGGPYGSEQFFGPGTRLTVL.

The CDR3 DNA sequence: TGTGCCATCAGTCAGGGGGGACAGGGGGCGTCTGGAAACACCATATATTTT. Its protein product is CAISQGGQGASGNTIYF. J is TRBJ1-3 and V is TRBV10-3; 12 bases fit TRBD1. Germline CDR1 and CDR2: ENHRY and SYGVKD. This CDR3 region has 17 residues. The junction had 6 bases not matched to a gene; V was cut back by 5 bases and J by 1 base.

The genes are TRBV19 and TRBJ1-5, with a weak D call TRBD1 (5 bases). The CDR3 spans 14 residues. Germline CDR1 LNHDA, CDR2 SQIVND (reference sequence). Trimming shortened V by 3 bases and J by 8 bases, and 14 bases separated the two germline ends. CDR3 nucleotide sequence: TGTGCCAGTAGTATTAGGGTCACCAGGGAGCCCCAGCATTTT. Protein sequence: CASSIRVTREPQHF.

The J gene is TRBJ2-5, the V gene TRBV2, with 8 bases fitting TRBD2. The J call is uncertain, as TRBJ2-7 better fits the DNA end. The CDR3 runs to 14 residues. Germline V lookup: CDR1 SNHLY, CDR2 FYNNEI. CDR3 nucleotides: TGTGCCAGCAGTGAACATGGGACTAGCTACGAGCAGTACTTC. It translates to CASSEHGTSYEQYF.

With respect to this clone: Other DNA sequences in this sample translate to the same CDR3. The CDR3 bases are TGTGCCAGCAGTGCCCAGAAAAACACTGAAGCTTTCTTT. It specifies CASSAQKNTEAFF. The genes are TRBV6-1 and TRBJ1-1, with D hard to call. CDR1 is MNHNS, CDR2 SASEGT, per germline. The length of the CDR3 is 13 residues. Trimming left V 4 bases short and J 2 bases short, with 8 bases between.

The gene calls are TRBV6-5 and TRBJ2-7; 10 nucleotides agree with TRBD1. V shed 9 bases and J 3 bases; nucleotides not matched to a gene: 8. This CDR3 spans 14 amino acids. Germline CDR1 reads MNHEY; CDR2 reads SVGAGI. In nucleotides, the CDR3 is TGTGCCAGTAAACGGGACAGGGGAGGCTACGAGCAGTACTTC. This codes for CASKRDRGGYEQYF.

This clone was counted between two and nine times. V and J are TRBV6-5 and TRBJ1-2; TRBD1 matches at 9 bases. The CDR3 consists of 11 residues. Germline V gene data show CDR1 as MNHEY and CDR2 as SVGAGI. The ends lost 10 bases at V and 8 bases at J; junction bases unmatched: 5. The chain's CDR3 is CATTGGVGYTF. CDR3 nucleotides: TGTGCCACCACAGGGGGCGTCGGCTACACCTTC.

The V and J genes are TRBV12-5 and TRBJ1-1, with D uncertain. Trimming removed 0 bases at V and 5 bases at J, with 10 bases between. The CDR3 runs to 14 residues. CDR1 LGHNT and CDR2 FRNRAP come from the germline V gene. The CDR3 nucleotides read TGTGCTAGTGGTTTGGTACGGGGTGTGACTGAAGCTTTCTTT. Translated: CASGLVRGVTEAFF.

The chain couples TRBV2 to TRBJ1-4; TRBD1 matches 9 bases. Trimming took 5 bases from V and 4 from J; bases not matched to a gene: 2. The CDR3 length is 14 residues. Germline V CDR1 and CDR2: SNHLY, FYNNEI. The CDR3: CASSLDRGNEKLFF. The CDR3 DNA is TGTGCCAGCAGTTTGGACAGGGGTAATGAAAAACTGTTTTTT.

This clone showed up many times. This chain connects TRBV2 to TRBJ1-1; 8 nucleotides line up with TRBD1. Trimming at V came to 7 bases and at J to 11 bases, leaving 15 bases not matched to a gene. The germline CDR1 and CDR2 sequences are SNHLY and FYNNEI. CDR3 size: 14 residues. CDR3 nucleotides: TGTGCCAGCAAGGGGGACAGCAACAGGGGGAGGGCTTTCTTT. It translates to CASKGDSNRGRAFF.

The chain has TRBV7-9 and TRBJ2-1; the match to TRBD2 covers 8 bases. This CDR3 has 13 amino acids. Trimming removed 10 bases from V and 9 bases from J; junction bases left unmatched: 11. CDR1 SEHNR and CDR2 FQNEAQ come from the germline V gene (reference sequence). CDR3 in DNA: TGTGCCACCGACAATAGCGGGACGGTTGAGCAGTTCTTC. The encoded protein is CATDNSGTVEQFF.

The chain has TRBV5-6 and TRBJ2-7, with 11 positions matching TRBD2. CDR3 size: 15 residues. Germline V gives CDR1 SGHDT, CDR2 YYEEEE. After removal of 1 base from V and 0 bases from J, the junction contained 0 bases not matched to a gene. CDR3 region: CASSLTSGSSYEQYF. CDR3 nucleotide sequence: TGTGCCAGCAGCTTGACTAGCGGGAGCTCCTACGAGCAGTACTTC. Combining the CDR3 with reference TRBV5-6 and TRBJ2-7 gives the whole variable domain DAGVTQSPTHLIKTRGQQVTLRCSPKSGHDTVSWYQQALGQGPQFIFQYYEEEERQRGNFPDRFSGHQFPNYSSELNVNALLLGDSALYLCASSLTSGSSYEQYFGPGTRLTVT.

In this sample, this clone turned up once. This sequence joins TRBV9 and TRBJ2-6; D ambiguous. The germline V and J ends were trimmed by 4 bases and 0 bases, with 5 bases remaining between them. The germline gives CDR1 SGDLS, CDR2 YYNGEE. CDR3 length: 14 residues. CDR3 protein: CASSSHSGANVLTF. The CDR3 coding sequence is TGTGCCAGCAGCTCCCACTCTGGGGCCAACGTCCTGACTTTC.

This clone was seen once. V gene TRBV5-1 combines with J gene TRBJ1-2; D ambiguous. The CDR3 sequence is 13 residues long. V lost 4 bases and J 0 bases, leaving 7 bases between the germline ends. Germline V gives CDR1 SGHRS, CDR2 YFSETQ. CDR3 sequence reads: CASSPDSNYGYTF. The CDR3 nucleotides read TGCGCCAGCAGCCCGGACTCTAACTATGGCTACACCTTC.

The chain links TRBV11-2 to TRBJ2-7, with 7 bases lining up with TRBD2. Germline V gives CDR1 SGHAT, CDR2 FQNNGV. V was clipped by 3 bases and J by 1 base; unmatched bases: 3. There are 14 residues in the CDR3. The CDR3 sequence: CASSFERDSYEQYF. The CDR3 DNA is TGTGCCAGCAGCTTCGAGCGGGATTCCTACGAGCAGTACTTC.

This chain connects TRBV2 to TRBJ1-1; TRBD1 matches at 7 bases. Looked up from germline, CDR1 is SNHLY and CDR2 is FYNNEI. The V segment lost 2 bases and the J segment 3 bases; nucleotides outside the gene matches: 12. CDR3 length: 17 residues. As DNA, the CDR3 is TGTGCCAGCAGTGAAACCAGGGGGGTGAGGGGCCACACTGAAGCTTTCTTT. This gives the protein CASSETRGVRGHTEAFF.

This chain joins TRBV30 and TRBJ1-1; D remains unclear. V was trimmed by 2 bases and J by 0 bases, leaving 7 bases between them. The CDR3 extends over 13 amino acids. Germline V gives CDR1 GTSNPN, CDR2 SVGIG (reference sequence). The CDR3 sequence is CAWSSAMNTEAFF. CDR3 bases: TGTGCCTGGAGTAGCGCCATGAACACTGAAGCTTTCTTT.